This is a list of T cell receptor beta chains from one sample in a study of T cell responses to AZD1222 COVID-19 vaccine. This table comes from immunoSEQ multiplex PCR, and its TCRdb copy is limited to in-frame clones, with some not included. The sample carries over 100,000 clones, approximately 84% recorded once. Sequenced material: peripheral blood, taken on day 0 of AZD1222 vaccination. The receptors originated from an adult in good health. Each CDR3 is given with its conserved first and last residue. The order of the fields is CDR3 length, J gene, V gene, D gene, clone size, CDR3 DNA, CDR3 protein. D genes are given only for firm matches. Where a row states a size, it is once, few, many or the class of an expanded clone; other rows omit it.

len: 13; j_gene: TRBJ1-4; v_gene: TRBV9; d_gene: .; abundance: once; CDR3nt: TGTGCCAGCAGTCGAAGTAGTAATGAAAAACTGTTTTTT; CDR3aa: CASSRSSNEKLFF
len: 16; j_gene: TRBJ1-4; v_gene: TRBV7-9; d_gene: .; abundance: .; CDR3nt: TGTGCCAGCAGCTTGCGGCTTGCCAAAGTAAAGGAAAAACTGTTTTTT; CDR3aa: CASSLRLAKVKEKLFF
len: 13; j_gene: TRBJ2-7; v_gene: TRBV30; d_gene: TRBD2; abundance: .; CDR3nt: TGTGCCTGCTCGACTAGCGGGGGCTACGAGCAGTACTTC; CDR3aa: CACSTSGGYEQYF
len: 17; j_gene: TRBJ1-2; v_gene: TRBV5-6; d_gene: .; abundance: .; CDR3nt: TGTGCCAGCAGTCGGGGGGGCAGTGTAGGCGTTCTTCTAGGCTACACCTTC; CDR3aa: CASSRGGSVGVLLGYTF
len: 14; j_gene: TRBJ1-6; v_gene: TRBV18; d_gene: .; abundance: .; CDR3nt: TGTGCCAGCTCGCCGGGTGGGTTCGATTCACCCCTCCACTTT; CDR3aa: CASSPGGFDSPLHF
len: 15; j_gene: TRBJ2-3; v_gene: TRBV5-6; d_gene: .; abundance: .; CDR3nt: TGTGCCAGCAGCCCTCCCGGTTCCCAGACAGATACGCAGTATTTT; CDR3aa: CASSPPGSQTDTQYF
len: 16; j_gene: TRBJ1-5; v_gene: TRBV28; d_gene: .; abundance: few; CDR3nt: TGTGCCAGCAGTTTAGTCGGGGCGTTTGTGGATCAGCCCCAGCATTTT; CDR3aa: CASSLVGAFVDQPQHF
len: 14; j_gene: TRBJ1-1; v_gene: TRBV5-4; d_gene: TRBD1; abundance: .; CDR3nt: TGTGCCAGCAGCTTCCGGGACAGGGACACTGAAGCTTTCTTT; CDR3aa: CASSFRDRDTEAFF
len: 13; j_gene: TRBJ1-1; v_gene: TRBV7-3; d_gene: .; abundance: once; CDR3nt: TGTGCCAGCAGCTCTTGGGGGGCCACTGAAGCTTTCTTT; CDR3aa: CASSSWGATEAFF
len: 14; j_gene: TRBJ1-4; v_gene: TRBV7-2; d_gene: .; abundance: .; CDR3nt: TGTGCCAGCAGCTCTCAGGACGGGTCTGAAAAACTGTTTTTT; CDR3aa: CASSSQDGSEKLFF
len: 16; j_gene: TRBJ1-3; v_gene: TRBV3-1/TRBV3-2; d_gene: .; abundance: .; CDR3nt: TGTGCCAGCAGCCTATCCCCTTACAGCTCTGGAAACACCATATATTTT; CDR3aa: CASSLSPYSSGNTIYF
len: 19; j_gene: TRBJ1-4; v_gene: TRBV2; d_gene: TRBD1; abundance: .; CDR3nt: TGTGCCAGCAGAGCTACCGGGACAGGGGTATTTGCAACTAATGAAAAACTGTTTTTT; CDR3aa: CASRATGTGVFATNEKLFF
len: 15; j_gene: TRBJ1-1; v_gene: TRBV5-1; d_gene: TRBD1; abundance: .; CDR3nt: TGCGCCAGCAGCTCGGGAGCGACAGGGGCCACTGAAGCTTTCTTT; CDR3aa: CASSSGATGATEAFF
len: 15; j_gene: TRBJ1-1; v_gene: TRBV5-5; d_gene: .; abundance: .; CDR3nt: TGTGCCAGCAGCGGTCCAGGTTGGGGGCAGACTGAAGCTTTCTTT; CDR3aa: CASSGPGWGQTEAFF
len: 11; j_gene: TRBJ2-1; v_gene: TRBV7-2; d_gene: .; abundance: .; CDR3nt: TGTGCCAGCAGCTTCTACAATGAGCAGTTCTTC; CDR3aa: CASSFYNEQFF
len: 15; j_gene: TRBJ1-5; v_gene: TRBV18; d_gene: .; abundance: .; CDR3nt: TGTGCCAGCTCACCGCGGGGCCAGCCTAATCAGCCCCAGCATTTT; CDR3aa: CASSPRGQPNQPQHF
len: 15; j_gene: TRBJ2-3; v_gene: TRBV7-9; d_gene: .; abundance: .; CDR3nt: TGTGCCAGCACCCCTCCGGGGATTAACACAGATACGCAGTATTTT; CDR3aa: CASTPPGINTDTQYF
len: 14; j_gene: TRBJ1-2; v_gene: TRBV19; d_gene: TRBD1; abundance: .; CDR3nt: TGTGCCAGTATTGACAGGGCGGGCTCATATGGCTACACCTTC; CDR3aa: CASIDRAGSYGYTF
len: 12; j_gene: TRBJ1-2; v_gene: TRBV9; d_gene: .; abundance: .; CDR3nt: TGTGCCAGCAGCGTAGGGCCCTATGGCTACACCTTC; CDR3aa: CASSVGPYGYTF
len: 18; j_gene: TRBJ2-7; v_gene: TRBV15; d_gene: TRBD1; abundance: .; CDR3nt: TGTGCCACCAGCAGAGATACGGGACAGGGATCTGGGTCCTACGAGCAGTACTTC; CDR3aa: CATSRDTGQGSGSYEQYF
len: 12; j_gene: TRBJ1-2; v_gene: TRBV11-1; d_gene: .; abundance: once; CDR3nt: TGTGCCAGCGCCGAACCTTTTGGTGGCTACACCTTC; CDR3aa: CASAEPFGGYTF
len: 16; j_gene: TRBJ1-4; v_gene: TRBV27; d_gene: .; abundance: .; CDR3nt: TGTGCCAGCAGTTTAGGGTGGGGCGCAGCTAATGAAAAACTGTTTTTT; CDR3aa: CASSLGWGAANEKLFF
len: 16; j_gene: TRBJ1-2; v_gene: TRBV2; d_gene: TRBD1; abundance: .; CDR3nt: TGTGCCAGCAGTATGGGACAGGGGGCGTTCAGCTATGGCTACACCTTC; CDR3aa: CASSMGQGAFSYGYTF
len: 14; j_gene: TRBJ1-1; v_gene: TRBV7-8; d_gene: .; abundance: .; CDR3nt: TGTGCCAGCAGCTTACTCGGCGGCGTAGCCGGAGCTTTCTTT; CDR3aa: CASSLLGGVAGAFF
len: 14; j_gene: TRBJ2-7; v_gene: TRBV18; d_gene: .; abundance: .; CDR3nt: TGTGCCAGCTCACCGGGACGGATCTCCTACGAGCAGTACTTC; CDR3aa: CASSPGRISYEQYF
len: 12; j_gene: TRBJ2-1; v_gene: TRBV27; d_gene: .; abundance: .; CDR3nt: TGTGCCAGCAGTTTAGGAGTCGGTGAGCAGTTCTTC; CDR3aa: CASSLGVGEQFF
len: 18; j_gene: TRBJ2-5; v_gene: TRBV15; d_gene: .; abundance: .; CDR3nt: TGTGCCACCAGCAGAGATCGGGGCGGGGCTAGCTTGAATGGGACCCAGTACTTC; CDR3aa: CATSRDRGGASLNGTQYF
len: 14; j_gene: TRBJ2-7; v_gene: TRBV11-2; d_gene: TRBD2; abundance: .; CDR3nt: TGTGCCAGCAGCCCCTGGGACGAAGCGGGGGAGCAGTACTTC; CDR3aa: CASSPWDEAGEQYF
len: 14; j_gene: TRBJ1-1; v_gene: TRBV19; d_gene: .; abundance: .; CDR3nt: TGTGCCAGTAAAATCCGGGGGGGACACACTGAAGCTTTCTTT; CDR3aa: CASKIRGGHTEAFF
len: 14; j_gene: TRBJ2-2; v_gene: TRBV7-3; d_gene: TRBD1; abundance: .; CDR3nt: TGTGCCAGCAGCTGGCAGGGGGCTACCGGGGAGCTGTTTTTT; CDR3aa: CASSWQGATGELFF
len: 16; j_gene: TRBJ1-3; v_gene: TRBV7-9; d_gene: TRBD1; abundance: .; CDR3nt: TGTGCCAGCAGCCCCCGAGGACAGGGGAGAGGAAACACCATATATTTT; CDR3aa: CASSPRGQGRGNTIYF
len: 16; j_gene: TRBJ2-4; v_gene: TRBV27; d_gene: TRBD2; abundance: .; CDR3nt: TGTGCCAGCAGTCCCGGACTAGCGGGGGGGCCCTACATTCAGTACTTC; CDR3aa: CASSPGLAGGPYIQYF
len: 14; j_gene: TRBJ1-6; v_gene: TRBV2; d_gene: .; abundance: .; CDR3nt: TGTGCCAGCAGTGGGGCAGCCTATAATTCACCCCTCCACTTT; CDR3aa: CASSGAAYNSPLHF
len: 14; j_gene: TRBJ2-3; v_gene: TRBV30; d_gene: .; abundance: few; CDR3nt: TGTGCCTGGAGTGTCGGGGGCCGCGCAGATACGCAGTATTTT; CDR3aa: CAWSVGGRADTQYF
len: 15; j_gene: TRBJ1-2; v_gene: TRBV3-1/TRBV3-2; d_gene: .; abundance: .; CDR3nt: TGTGCCAGCAGCCAAGAGACCCTAGCGTACTATGGCTACACCTTC; CDR3aa: CASSQETLAYYGYTF
len: 14; j_gene: TRBJ1-1; v_gene: TRBV5-1; d_gene: .; abundance: .; CDR3nt: TGCGCCAGCAGCTCCCCGACAGCGAACACTGAAGCTTTCTTT; CDR3aa: CASSSPTANTEAFF
len: 13; j_gene: TRBJ1-3; v_gene: TRBV30; d_gene: .; abundance: .; CDR3nt: TGTGCCTGGAGTAAACAGGGAGAACACACCATATATTTT; CDR3aa: CAWSKQGEHTIYF
len: 16; j_gene: TRBJ2-7; v_gene: TRBV9; d_gene: TRBD2; abundance: .; CDR3nt: TGTGCCAGCAGCCTCGGGACTAGCGGGGGTACCTACGAGCAGTACTTC; CDR3aa: CASSLGTSGGTYEQYF
len: 14; j_gene: TRBJ1-4; v_gene: TRBV15; d_gene: .; abundance: .; CDR3nt: TGTGCCACGACGCGCGGGGCCGCGAATGAAAAACTGTTTTTT; CDR3aa: CATTRGAANEKLFF
len: 12; j_gene: TRBJ2-5; v_gene: TRBV2; d_gene: .; abundance: .; CDR3nt: TGTGCCAGCAAGGGCAGAGAAGAGACCCAGTACTTC; CDR3aa: CASKGREETQYF
len: 16; j_gene: TRBJ1-5; v_gene: TRBV5-1; d_gene: .; abundance: .; CDR3nt: TGCGCCAGCAGCCTAAATAGCCCTGGTGACAATCAGCCCCAGCATTTT; CDR3aa: CASSLNSPGDNQPQHF
len: 13; j_gene: TRBJ1-1; v_gene: TRBV15; d_gene: .; abundance: .; CDR3nt: TGTGCCACCAGATCCAGTGATAACACTGAAGCTTTCTTT; CDR3aa: CATRSSDNTEAFF
len: 15; j_gene: TRBJ2-7; v_gene: TRBV7-2; d_gene: TRBD2; abundance: .; CDR3nt: TGTGCCAGCAGCTTAGTGAGCGGGGGGGCCTACGAGCAGTACTTC; CDR3aa: CASSLVSGGAYEQYF
len: 14; j_gene: TRBJ2-7; v_gene: TRBV11-2; d_gene: .; abundance: once; CDR3nt: TGTGCCAGCAGCGTTTCGGGGCAGAACGGGGAGCAGTACTTC; CDR3aa: CASSVSGQNGEQYF
len: 13; j_gene: TRBJ1-2; v_gene: TRBV3-1/TRBV3-2; d_gene: .; abundance: .; CDR3nt: TGTGCCAGCAGCCAAAATGAGGTGGGTGGCTACACCTTC; CDR3aa: CASSQNEVGGYTF
len: 20; j_gene: TRBJ2-2; v_gene: TRBV3-1/TRBV3-2; d_gene: TRBD2; abundance: .; CDR3nt: TGTGCCAGCAGCCATTATGTGCCGGGACTAGCGAATATCAAGGCCGGGGAGCTGTTTTTT; CDR3aa: CASSHYVPGLANIKAGELFF
len: 12; j_gene: TRBJ1-5; v_gene: TRBV12-3/TRBV12-4; d_gene: .; abundance: .; CDR3nt: TGTGCCAGCAATACAGAGAATCAGCCCCAGCATTTT; CDR3aa: CASNTENQPQHF
len: 15; j_gene: TRBJ1-4; v_gene: TRBV6-5; d_gene: TRBD1; abundance: .; CDR3nt: TGTGCCAGCAGGGACCCGACAGGGAGAAATGAAAAACTGTTTTTT; CDR3aa: CASRDPTGRNEKLFF
len: 13; j_gene: TRBJ1-1; v_gene: TRBV7-2; d_gene: .; abundance: once; CDR3nt: TGTGCCAGCAGCTTAAGAGGGAACACTGAAGCTTTCTTT; CDR3aa: CASSLRGNTEAFF
len: 15; j_gene: TRBJ2-7; v_gene: TRBV6-5; d_gene: .; abundance: .; CDR3nt: TGTGCCAGCAGTTACTTCAGGGGCGAAACGAGCGAGCAGTACTTC; CDR3aa: CASSYFRGETSEQYF
len: 12; j_gene: TRBJ1-1; v_gene: TRBV29-1; d_gene: .; abundance: .; CDR3nt: TGCAGCCACTCACGGCGGGACACTGAAGCTTTCTTT; CDR3aa: CSHSRRDTEAFF
len: 16; j_gene: TRBJ1-2; v_gene: TRBV15; d_gene: TRBD1; abundance: .; CDR3nt: TGTGCCACCAGCATAGGACAGGGTTCGGGGACCTATGGCTACACCTTC; CDR3aa: CATSIGQGSGTYGYTF
len: 18; j_gene: TRBJ2-2; v_gene: TRBV7-2; d_gene: TRBD2; abundance: many; CDR3nt: TGTGCCAGCAGCTTAGGGGTAGCGGGGGGCAGGGACACCGGGGAGCTGTTTTTT; CDR3aa: CASSLGVAGGRDTGELFF
len: 14; j_gene: TRBJ1-3; v_gene: TRBV19; d_gene: .; abundance: few; CDR3nt: TGTGCCACCGTGGGGCATACCTCTGGAAACACCATATATTTT; CDR3aa: CATVGHTSGNTIYF
len: 13; j_gene: TRBJ2-7; v_gene: TRBV18; d_gene: .; abundance: .; CDR3nt: TGTGCCAGCTCAGGAGTTGGCGAGGGCGAGCAGTACTTC; CDR3aa: CASSGVGEGEQYF